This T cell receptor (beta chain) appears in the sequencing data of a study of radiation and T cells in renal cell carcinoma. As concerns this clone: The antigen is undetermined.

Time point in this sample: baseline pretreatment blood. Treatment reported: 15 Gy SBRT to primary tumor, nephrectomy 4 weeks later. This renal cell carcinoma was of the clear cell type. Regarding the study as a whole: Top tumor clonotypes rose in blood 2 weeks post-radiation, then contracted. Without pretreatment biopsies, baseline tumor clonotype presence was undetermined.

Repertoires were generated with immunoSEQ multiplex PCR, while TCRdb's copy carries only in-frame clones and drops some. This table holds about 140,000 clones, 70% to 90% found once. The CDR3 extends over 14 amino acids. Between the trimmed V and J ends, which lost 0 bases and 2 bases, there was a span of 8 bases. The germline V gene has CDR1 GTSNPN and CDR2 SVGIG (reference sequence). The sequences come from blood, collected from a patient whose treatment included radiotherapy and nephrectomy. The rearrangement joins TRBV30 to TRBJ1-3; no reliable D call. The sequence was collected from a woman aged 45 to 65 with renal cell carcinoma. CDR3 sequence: CAWSVGNAGNTIYF. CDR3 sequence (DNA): TGTGCCTGGAGTGTGGGAAACGCTGGAAACACCATATATTTT.